The rows below give T cell receptor beta chains drawn from one sample of a study of T cell responses to AZD1222 COVID-19 vaccine. Libraries were prepared by immunoSEQ multiplex PCR; TCRdb keeps only in-frame clonotypes and omits some of them. Here the sample spans more than 150,000 clones, roughly 93% being singletons. The material sequenced was peripheral blood, taken on day 0 of AZD1222 vaccination. The receptors were sampled from an adult in good health. CDR3s include the opening cysteine and the closing phenylalanine or tryptophan. The D gene is left open where the match is weak. Size values are once, few and many counts, or a class for expanded clones, and some rows have none.

v_call	clone_size	d_call	j_call	cdr3_nt	cdr3_aa
TRBV7-2	-	TRBD1	TRBJ1-5	TGTGCCAGCCGGGACAGCTCAATGAGCAATCAGCCCCAGCATTTT	CASRDSSMSNQPQHF
TRBV7-9	-	-	TRBJ2-7	TGTGCCAGCAGCCCCCCACAGGCAGTACCCCCCTACGAGCAGTACTTC	CASSPPQAVPPYEQYF
TRBV7-2	-	-	TRBJ1-2	TGTGCCAGCAGCTTTAGGGTTGACTATGGCTACACCTTC	CASSFRVDYGYTF
TRBV27	-	TRBD2	TRBJ2-3	TGTGCCACTCAGGCGGGGGGGAGCACAGATACGCAGTATTTT	CATQAGGSTDTQYF
TRBV29-1	few	-	TRBJ1-2	TGCAGCGTTGAAGGGGTTCGGGGGGCCCCTTTGGACGGCTACACCTTC	CSVEGVRGAPLDGYTF
TRBV2	-	-	TRBJ2-2	TGTGCCAGCAGTGCACAAGGGGGAGGAATCACCGGGGAGCTGTTTTTT	CASSAQGGGITGELFF
TRBV7-2	-	-	TRBJ2-7	TGTGCCAGCAGCCCGAGGGGTGGCAGACAGCTTACCTACGAGCAGTACTTC	CASSPRGGRQLTYEQYF
TRBV16	-	TRBD2	TRBJ2-7	TGTGCCAGCAGCCTCTCGAGCGGGAGCTCCTACGAGCAGTACTTC	CASSLSSGSSYEQYF
TRBV19	-	-	TRBJ1-6	TGTGCCAGTAGTACGACGACAGATTCACCCCTCCACTTT	CASSTTTDSPLHF
TRBV18	-	-	TRBJ2-6	TGTGCCAGCTCACCGGGGGCTGGTGGGGCCAACGTCCTGACTTTC	CASSPGAGGANVLTF
TRBV5-4	-	-	TRBJ2-1	TGTGCCAGCAGCTTTGGTAGCGGTTACAATGAGCAGTTCTTC	CASSFGSGYNEQFF
TRBV10-1	once	TRBD1	TRBJ2-2	TGCGCCAGCAGTGAGTGGGGGACAGGGGGCTCCCCCAACCTCTCCGCGAACACCGGGGAGCTGTTTTTT	CASSEWGTGGSPNLSANTGELFF